This is a list of T cell receptor beta chains from one sample in a study of OX40 agonist ivuxolimab in advanced cancers. The method was immunoSEQ multiplex PCR; TCRdb's version includes in-frame clones alone and lacks a portion of them. The sample includes approximately 62,000 clones, nearly 90% seen only once; the top ten take roughly 12%. Sequencing used CD4+ or CD8+ T cells sorted from blood, obtained in a trial of the OX40 agonist ivuxolimab. The receptors here all came from an adult with an advanced solid tumor such as melanoma, head and neck, liver or kidney cancer. Both conserved end residues are part of each CDR3. D genes are given only for firm matches. Some rows have no size entry. The others give once, few or many, or a class for an expanded clone.

clone size	D gene	V gene	J gene	CDR3 DNA	CDR3 protein
.	TRBD2	TRBV19	TRBJ2-3	TGTGCCAGTAGTATGAAGCGGGAGTCAGATACGCAGTATTTT	CASSMKRESDTQYF
.	.	TRBV11-2	TRBJ1-1	TGTGCCAGCAGTGGGCAAGCTTTCTTT	CASSGQAFF
once	.	TRBV6-6	TRBJ2-5	TGTGCCGGCAGTAGGGCAGCCCAAGAGACCCAGTACTTC	CAGSRAAQETQYF
.	.	TRBV9	TRBJ2-2	TGTGCCAGCAGCGTAAAGGATGTATCCGGGGAGCTGTTTTTT	CASSVKDVSGELFF
.	.	TRBV10-3	TRBJ2-1	TGTGCCATCAGGACGGACACCCCAGGGACGTATGAGCAGTTCTTC	CAIRTDTPGTYEQFF
.	.	TRBV5-5	TRBJ2-3	TGTGCCAGCAGCTTGGAGGGCGGCCGCACAGATACGCAGTATTTT	CASSLEGGRTDTQYF
.	.	TRBV7-9	TRBJ2-1	TGTGCCAGCAGCCCCGCCTCCCGGAGAAACAATGAGCAGTTCTTC	CASSPASRRNNEQFF
.	.	TRBV27	TRBJ1-1	TGTGCCAGCAGTCCCCGCTCCGGCGTGAACACTGAAGCTTTCTTT	CASSPRSGVNTEAFF
.	.	TRBV30	TRBJ1-3	TGTGCCTGGAGTGTAGCGGGGTCAGGAAACACCATATATTTT	CAWSVAGSGNTIYF
.	.	TRBV5-8	TRBJ2-1	TGTGCCAGCAGCCCTTCTTACCGCCTCCAGTTCTTC	CASSPSYRLQFF
.	.	TRBV2	TRBJ2-2	TGTGCCAGCAGTGACAGGGAAAAGGACACCGGGGAGCTGTTTTTT	CASSDREKDTGELFF
once	.	TRBV28	TRBJ1-5	TGTGCCAGCAGTTACCGACGGAGACATCAGCCCCAGCATTTT	CASSYRRRHQPQHF
.	.	TRBV29-1	TRBJ2-2	TGCAGCGTTGAGAGGACCGACACCGGGGAGCTGTTTTTT	CSVERTDTGELFF
.	.	TRBV6-1	TRBJ1-6	TGTGCCAGCAGTGAAGGGACTCTAGCACCACCCCTCCACTTT	CASSEGTLAPPLHF
.	.	TRBV7-9	TRBJ2-7	TGTGCCAGCAGCCATCCCACCACAGAGGCCTACGAGCAGTACTTC	CASSHPTTEAYEQYF
.	.	TRBV6-4	TRBJ1-1	TGTGCCAGCAGCTCGACAGTGGGGAACACTGAAGCTTTCTTT	CASSSTVGNTEAFF
.	.	TRBV6-5	TRBJ1-1	TGTGCCACCGGAACAGGGTTGAACACTGAAGCTTTCTTT	CATGTGLNTEAFF
.	.	TRBV10-2	TRBJ2-7	TGCGCCAGCACCCCAGAGGCCCATAGCTCCTACGAGCAGTACTTC	CASTPEAHSSYEQYF
few	.	TRBV4-3	TRBJ2-5	TGCGCCAGCAGCCAAGCACCGGGGGTTGGTAGGGAGACCCAGTACTTC	CASSQAPGVGRETQYF
.	.	TRBV7-9	TRBJ2-3	TGTGCCAGCAGCTTATTTCCTGGCAGCACAGATACGCAGTATTTT	CASSLFPGSTDTQYF
.	.	TRBV11-1	TRBJ2-3	TGTGCCAGCAGCTTGGGCTCGGCCCCCACAGATACGCAGTATTTT	CASSLGSAPTDTQYF
.	TRBD2	TRBV28	TRBJ2-5	TGTGCCAGCAGTTTATATCTAGCGGGAAGAAGGACCCAGTACTTC	CASSLYLAGRRTQYF
.	.	TRBV4-2	TRBJ1-3	TGTGCCAGCAGCCAAGCCATCTCTGGAAACACCATATATTTT	CASSQAISGNTIYF
few	.	TRBV27	TRBJ1-5	TGTGCCAGCAGCCCATATAGCAATCAGCCCCAGCATTTT	CASSPYSNQPQHF
.	.	TRBV7-8	TRBJ2-7	TGTGCCAGCAGCTTATTCCGCGACGACGAGCAGTACTTC	CASSLFRDDEQYF
.	.	TRBV19	TRBJ1-2	TGTGCCAGTAGTATAGGTTCGACTGGCTACACCTTC	CASSIGSTGYTF